Below, 24 T cell receptor beta chains from the same sample are listed, as sequenced in a study of OX40 agonist ivuxolimab in advanced cancers. The repertoire was sequenced with immunoSEQ multiplex PCR; TCRdb's copy has only in-frame clones and lacks some. Of 62,000 or so clones in the sample, around four fifths were seen once. This sample comprised CD4+ or CD8+ T cells sorted from blood, obtained in a trial of the OX40 agonist ivuxolimab. The origin of the receptors is an adult with an advanced solid tumor such as melanoma, head and neck, liver or kidney cancer.

DNA of the CDR3: TGTGCCAGCAGCTTAGGCGGGAGGGGAGATAGTGAGCAGTTCTTC. This sequence encodes CASSLGGRGDSEQFF. The gene calls are TRBV7-3 and TRBJ2-1; 9 positions agree with TRBD2. The germline gives CDR1 SGHTA, CDR2 FQGTGA. With V trimmed by 2 bases and J by 9 bases, 8 bases remained unmatched. This CDR3 is 15 amino acids long.

The V call is TRBV5-1, the J call TRBJ2-3; perhaps TRBD1 as D (5 bases). The CDR3 runs 14 residues. The V end lost 0 bases, the J end lost 0 bases, and 5 bases lay between the germline ends. Germline lookup yields CDR1 SGHRS and CDR2 YFSETQ. In nucleotides, the CDR3 is TGCGCCAGCAGCTTGGAGGGGAGCACAGATACGCAGTATTTT. It specifies CASSLEGSTDTQYF.

V usage is TRBV7-8 and J usage is TRBJ2-2, with D perhaps matching TRBD1 (6 bases). The CDR3 totals 15 residues. The V gene lost 7 bases and the J gene lost 5 bases, with 17 bases spanning the gap. The V gene's germline CDR1 is SGHVS and CDR2 FQNEAQ. In DNA form, the CDR3 reads TGTGCCAGCACCCCCGGGGCAGGGGCGACCGGGGAGCTGTTTTTT. Translated, it gives CASTPGAGATGELFF.

This clone was picked up one time. The rearrangement joins TRBV7-2 to TRBJ2-7, with 12 bases fitting TRBD2. The CDR3 is made up of 15 amino acids. J gave up 7 bases and V 4 bases, and 8 bases lay outside the gene matches. Germline V gene sequence: CDR1 SGHTA, CDR2 FQGNSA. CDR3 region: CASSSTGLAGSEQYF. In DNA form, the CDR3 reads TGTGCCAGCAGCTCGACGGGACTAGCGGGTAGTGAGCAGTACTTC.

The CDR3 DNA reads TGTGCCAGCAGTGACGATCAGCCCCAGCATTTT. It translates to CASSDDQPQHF. This sequence joins TRBV6-4 and TRBJ1-5; no definite D call. V gave up 2 bases and J gave up 5 bases, with 1 base separating them. From germline, CDR1 is MRHNA and CDR2 SNTAGT. There are 11 residues in the CDR3.

The chain links TRBV28 to TRBJ1-6, with D perhaps TRBD1 (5 bases). Trimming removed 2 bases at V and 13 bases at J, with 12 bases between. Germline CDR1 MDHEN, CDR2 SYDVKM. The CDR3 spans 13 residues. CDR3 region: CASSLPGPVPLHF. The CDR3 DNA sequence: TGTGCCAGCAGTTTACCGGGACCCGTCCCCCTCCACTTT.

V is TRBV9 and J is TRBJ2-3, with D possibly matching TRBD2 (6 bases). The CDR3 loop spans 14 amino acids. Between the trimmed V and J ends, which lost 4 bases and 3 bases, there was a span of 12 bases. Per the germline V gene, CDR1 is SGDLS and CDR2 is YYNGEE. CDR3 sequence reads: CASSNGLPTDTQYF. Written as DNA, the CDR3 is TGTGCCAGCAGCAACGGACTACCTACAGATACGCAGTATTTT. Filled out from reference TRBV9 and TRBJ2-3, the complete variable domain reads DSGVTQTPKHLITATGQRVTLRCSPRSGDLSVYWYQQSLDQGLQFLIQYYNGEERAKGNILERFSAQQFPDLHSELNLSSLELGDSALYFCASSNGLPTDTQYFGPGTRLTVL.

The chain links TRBV5-5 to TRBJ1-5, with D unclear. Germline CDR1 and CDR2: SGHKS and YYEKEE (reference sequence). Trimming removed 1 base at V and 3 bases at J, with 14 bases between. CDR3 length equals 16 residues. CDR3 in DNA: TGTGCCAGCAGCTTGTTCCCGAAAACCTACAATCAGCCCCAGCATTTT. This gives the protein CASSLFPKTYNQPQHF.

The chain joins TRBV6-5 to TRBJ1-1; no clear D gene. Trimming cost V 7 bases and J 5 bases, with 8 bases left between them. This CDR3 region has 11 residues. Germline V gene sequence: CDR1 MNHEY, CDR2 SVGAGI. The CDR3 DNA is TGTGCCAGCACCGTGGGAACTGAAGCTTTCTTT. This encodes CASTVGTEAFF.

This clone has only one observation. The J gene is TRBJ2-3, the V gene TRBV7-9; the D is unclear. This CDR3 is 12 amino acids long. Trimming removed 3 bases from V and 3 bases from J, with 4 bases in between. The germline gives CDR1 SEHNR, CDR2 FQNEAQ (reference sequence). CDR3 loop: CASSFLTDTQYF. CDR3 coding DNA: TGTGCCAGCAGCTTTCTGACAGATACGCAGTATTTT.

J is TRBJ2-3 and V is TRBV11-3; D is ambiguous. This CDR3 is 14 amino acids long. Germline V gene lookup returns CDR1 SGHNT and CDR2 YENEEA. V lost 5 bases to trimming and J lost 4 bases, with 13 bases between them. CDR3 sequence: CASSPRMNPDTQYF. CDR3 nucleotides: TGTGCCAGCAGCCCACGGATGAACCCAGATACGCAGTATTTT.

V and J are TRBV27 and TRBJ1-2; D not resolved. Trimming cost V 5 bases and J 4 bases, with 11 bases left between them. The CDR3 loop spans 13 amino acids. In germline, CDR1 is MNHEY, CDR2 SMNVEV (reference sequence). CDR3 DNA: TGTGCCAGCAGTCATGGCCGTCGCTATGGCTACACCTTC. Its protein is CASSHGRRYGYTF.

The V gene is TRBV7-2, the J gene TRBJ1-5, with D unclear. The V end was cut by 5 bases, the J end by 8 bases, with 16 bases between. Per the germline V gene, CDR1 is SGHTA and CDR2 is FQGNSA. The CDR3 loop spans 14 amino acids. The CDR3 here is CASSPEGRFKPQHF. Here the CDR3 DNA reads TGTGCCAGCAGCCCGGAGGGCAGGTTCAAGCCCCAGCATTTT.

The chain recombines TRBV5-4 with TRBJ2-5, with a possible D match to TRBD1 (5 bases). The J call is uncertain, as TRBJ2-7 better fits the DNA end. Looked up from germline, CDR1 is SGHNT and CDR2 is YYREEE (reference sequence). This CDR3 region has 12 residues. The CDR3 sequence: CASSFGQSEQYF. CDR3 nucleotide sequence: TGTGCCAGCAGCTTCGGACAATCCGAGCAGTACTTC.

CDR3: CAISESKRDTEAFF. DNA for the CDR3: TGTGCCATCAGTGAGTCGAAACGGGACACTGAAGCTTTCTTT. J is TRBJ1-1 and V is TRBV10-3; D gene ambiguous. Germline CDR1 is ENHRY and CDR2 is SYGVKD. V lost 0 bases and J 3 bases, leaving 8 bases between the germline ends. The CDR3 spans 14 residues.

This clone was recorded once. Germline and junction disagree at one end, which may indicate a read error. V and J are TRBV5-1 and TRBJ2-5, with D tentatively TRBD1 or TRBD2 (5 bases each). The CDR3 covers 14 residues. Germline assignment: CDR1 SGHRS and CDR2 YFSETQ. Written as DNA, the CDR3 is TGCGCCAGCGGCTTGGCAGGGACCCCAGAGACCCAGTACTTC. Translation: CASGLAGTPETQYF.

CDR3 nucleotide sequence: TGTGCCAGCAGCTTAGCTATCTATGAGCAGTTCTTC. It codes for CASSLAIYEQFF. V is TRBV7-8 and J is TRBJ2-1; D not certain. Trimming left V 0 bases short and J 8 bases short, with 5 bases between. The CDR3 length is 12 residues. Germline CDR1 is SGHVS and CDR2 is FQNEAQ.

This clone was counted once. The chain combines TRBV4-3 with TRBJ2-5, with TRBD1 identical over 8 bases. The J call could be wrong; TRBJ2-7 is a better fit for the DNA end. Germline CDR1 and CDR2: LGHNA and YSLEER. CDR3 length equals 14 residues. This CDR3 reads CASSQWGQAYEQYF. DNA of the CDR3: TGCGCCAGCAGCCAATGGGGACAGGCCTACGAGCAGTACTTC.

V is TRBV19 and J is TRBJ2-7; D call uncertain. This CDR3 region has 11 residues. Germline lookup yields CDR1 LNHDA and CDR2 SQIVND (reference sequence). V was clipped by 8 bases and J by 2 bases, with 7 bases between them. CDR3 sequence: CASSGAYEQYF. CDR3 sequence (DNA): TGTGCCAGTTCGGGCGCCTACGAGCAGTACTTC.

This clone was seen a handful of times. At the DNA level, this CDR3 is encoded by other sequences in the same sample as well. The rearrangement links TRBV6-4 to TRBJ2-1, with TRBD2 matching over 13 bases. V gave up 8 bases and J gave up 9 bases; unmatched junction bases: 10. The CDR3 contains 15 residues. Germline CDR1 and CDR2: MRHNA and SNTAGT. DNA of the CDR3: TGTGCCAGCCAACGGACTAGCGGGAGTGGGGGTGAGCAGTTCTTC. It codes for CASQRTSGSGGEQFF.

The chain joins TRBV4-3 to TRBJ2-7; D gene uncertain. This CDR3 region has 11 residues. With 5 bases removed from V and 6 bases from J, the gap between germline ends came to 8 bases. Germline CDR1 and CDR2: LGHNA and YSLEER. The CDR3 loop reads CASSSGFEQYF. In DNA, the CDR3 is TGCGCCAGCAGCTCTGGTTTCGAGCAGTACTTC.

The genes are TRBV6-6 and TRBJ2-7, with D possibly matching TRBD1 (7 bases). This CDR3 region has 14 residues. V was trimmed by 6 bases and J by 1 base, leaving 13 bases between them. The germline V gene has CDR1 MNHNY and CDR2 SVGAGI (reference sequence). CDR3 in DNA: TGTGCCAGCAGCCGGCGGGACAGTTCCTACGAGCAGTACTTC. Its protein product is CASSRRDSSYEQYF.

The chain links TRBV19 to TRBJ2-1; TRBD2 might be the D (6 bases). V gave up 8 bases and J gave up 4 bases, with 12 bases separating them. Per the germline V gene, CDR1 is LNHDA and CDR2 is SQIVND (reference sequence). The CDR3 consists of 13 residues. CDR3 nucleotide sequence: TGTGCCAGTGGGACGGGGGTGTACAATGAGCAGTTCTTC. Protein product: CASGTGVYNEQFF.

The V and J genes are TRBV7-9 and TRBJ1-5; D remains ambiguous. This CDR3 has 12 amino acids. Trimming removed 2 bases from V and 4 bases from J, with 3 bases in between. Germline V gives CDR1 SEHNR, CDR2 FQNEAQ (reference sequence). The CDR3 is CASSLSNQPQHF. The CDR3 nucleotides read TGTGCCAGCAGCTTATCGAATCAGCCCCAGCATTTT.